The 28 T cell receptor beta chains reported below all come from one sample, sequenced in a study of beta chain features in type 1 diabetes. The study, taken as a whole, reports: Across all four CD4+ subsets, people with type 1 diabetes showed modestly shorter TCRB CDR3s.

Antigens of these TCRs are unknown. All of the isolated RNA was reverse transcribed, so expressed TCRB transcripts were sequenced. Assay used: immunoSEQ multiplex PCR; TCRdb lists only in-frame clones, some missing. The sample records hundreds of thousands of clones, over 14% being singletons. The sequenced sample was naive CD4+ T cells from blood. These receptors all stem from a man younger than 35 with type 1 diabetes.

Details on this clone: Other DNA sequences in this specimen translate into the identical CDR3. The chain recombines TRBV29-1 with TRBJ1-5; 10 nucleotides line up with TRBD1. This CDR3 is built from 13 residues. With V trimmed by 4 bases and J by 4 bases, 1 base remained unmatched. Germline CDR1 is SQVTM and CDR2 is ANQGSEA. The CDR3 reads CSVGTGGNQPQHF. CDR3 DNA sequence: TGCAGCGTTGGGACAGGGGGTAATCAGCCCCAGCATTTT.

The chain links TRBV19 to TRBJ2-1; 7 bases are a match to TRBD1. This CDR3 is built from 14 residues. Germline CDR1 is LNHDA and CDR2 is SQIVND (reference sequence). V gave up 7 bases and J gave up 3 bases; unmatched junction bases: 6. The DNA for the CDR3 is TGTGCCAGTACGGTGGACAGGTTCTACAATGAGCAGTTCTTC. It encodes CASTVDRFYNEQFF.

As DNA, the CDR3 is TGTGCCAGCAGCCGATGGCGGGACCTCTCCGATGATACGCAGTATTTT. It codes for CASSRWRDLSDDTQYF. The chain uses TRBV4-2 and TRBJ2-3, with D tentatively TRBD2 (6 bases). CDR1 and CDR2 (germline): LGHNA, YNFKEQ. CDR3 length equals 16 residues. The V end was cut by 4 bases, the J end by 6 bases, with 20 bases between.

This clone has only a few counts. The chain joins TRBV5-4 to TRBJ2-1, with a tentative D call TRBD2 (6 bases). The CDR3 runs 16 residues. The germline V and J ends were trimmed by 3 bases and 5 bases, with 18 bases remaining between them. CDR1 is SGHNT, CDR2 YYREEE, per germline (reference sequence). The CDR3 here is CASSSRTGLGNNEQFF. The CDR3 DNA is TGTGCCAGCAGCTCAAGAACGGGACTGGGGAACAATGAGCAGTTCTTC.

The rearrangement joins TRBV6-5 to TRBJ2-7; 8 nucleotides match TRBD2. J lost 6 bases, V lost 6 bases, and 10 bases had no gene match. CDR3 length: 14 residues. Germline lookup yields CDR1 MNHEY and CDR2 SVGAGI. In DNA, the CDR3 is TGTGCCAGCAGAAGAAGCGGGAGCCCCCTCGAGCAGTACTTC. Protein product: CASRRSGSPLEQYF.

The chain has TRBV5-6 and TRBJ1-2; D gene ambiguous. Germline CDR1 reads SGHDT; CDR2 reads YYEEEE. CDR3 length: 12 residues. V was cut by 2 bases and J by 7 bases, with 9 bases left in between. CDR3 nucleotide sequence: TGTGCCAGCAGCTTCAGAGGAAGTGGCTACACCTTC. The encoded protein is CASSFRGSGYTF. The full variable domain, with the rest looked up from reference TRBV5-6 and TRBJ1-2, is DAGVTQSPTHLIKTRGQQVTLRCSPKSGHDTVSWYQQALGQGPQFIFQYYEEEERQRGNFPDRFSGHQFPNYSSELNVNALLLGDSALYLCASSFRGSGYTFGSGTRLTVV.

This clone was observed a few times. The gene calls are TRBV7-2 and TRBJ2-1; 10 positions agree with TRBD1. The germline gives CDR1 SGHTA, CDR2 FQGNSA. The CDR3 covers 16 residues. Trimming cost V 2 bases and J 6 bases; bases outside gene matches: 7. The CDR3 loop reads CASSLRRDRGANEQFF. In DNA form, the CDR3 reads TGTGCCAGCAGCTTACGACGGGACAGGGGTGCCAATGAGCAGTTCTTC. The complete variable domain, with remaining parts taken from reference TRBV7-2 and TRBJ2-1, reads GAGVSQSPSNKVTEKGKDVELRCDPISGHTALYWYRQSLGQGLEFLIYFQGNSAPDKSGLPSDRFSAERTGGSVSTLTIQRTQQEDSAVYLCASSLRRDRGANEQFFGPGTRLTVL.

A few counts support this clone. The V and J genes are TRBV30 and TRBJ2-3, with 10 bases aligning to TRBD2. The CDR3 contains 16 residues. Germline-derived CDR1 and CDR2 are GTSNPN and SVGIG (reference sequence). Trimming cost V 5 bases and J 0 bases; bases outside gene matches: 8. The CDR3 bases are TGTGCCTGGGGGCCTAGCGGGAGTTATAGCACAGATACGCAGTATTTT. The encoded protein is CAWGPSGSYSTDTQYF.

The table lists this clone with a few counts. This chain joins TRBV30 and TRBJ2-7, with TRBD2 matching over 11 bases. Germline V gene lookup returns CDR1 GTSNPN and CDR2 SVGIG (reference sequence). V lost 3 bases, J lost 1 base, and 5 bases stayed unmatched. The CDR3 extends over 15 amino acids. The CDR3 sequence: CAWSPGLADSYEQYF. The CDR3 DNA reads TGTGCCTGGAGCCCGGGACTAGCGGATTCCTACGAGCAGTACTTC.

This clone was seen more than once but under ten times. The V and J genes are TRBV7-9 and TRBJ1-1; TRBD1 matches at 8 bases. J gave up 1 base and V 4 bases, and 8 bases lay outside the gene matches. Per germline, CDR1 SEHNR and CDR2 FQNEAQ (reference sequence). The CDR3 is 16 residues long. The CDR3 coding sequence is TGTGCCAGCAGCTCTTGGACAGGGTTGGGGAACACTGAAGCTTTCTTT. It is translated as CASSSWTGLGNTEAFF. The whole variable domain, filled in from reference TRBV7-9 and TRBJ1-1, reads DTGVSQNPRHKITKRGQNVTFRCDPISEHNRLYWYRQTLGQGPEFLTYFQNEAQLEKSRLLSDRFSAERPKGSFSTLEIQRTEQGDSAMYLCASSSWTGLGNTEAFFGQGTRLTVV.

This clone was recorded a few times. The J gene is TRBJ2-5, the V gene TRBV19; D is perhaps TRBD2 (7 bases). V dropped 4 bases and J dropped 5 bases, with 11 bases sitting between them. Looked up from germline, CDR1 is LNHDA and CDR2 is SQIVND (reference sequence). CDR3 length equals 13 residues. CDR3 amino acids: CASSKGGEETQYF. The CDR3 nucleotides read TGTGCCAGTAGTAAGGGGGGGGAGGAGACCCAGTACTTC.

A few counts support this clone. The chain combines TRBV18 with TRBJ2-2; no firm D call. Germline V gene sequence: CDR1 KGHSH, CDR2 LQKENI. Trimming pared 3 bases from V and 1 base from J, leaving 3 bases between. There are 13 residues in the CDR3. CDR3 bases: TGTGCCAGCTCACCTCAGAACACCGGGGAGCTGTTTTTT. Translating it yields CASSPQNTGELFF.

This clone has only a few counts. CDR3 coding DNA: TGTGCCAGCTCACCCTTCCCAGGAGGGAGGATAAATGAGCAGTTCTTC. It translates to CASSPFPGGRINEQFF. The rearrangement joins TRBV18 to TRBJ2-1; maybe TRBD2 (6 bases). CDR1 KGHSH and CDR2 LQKENI come from the germline V gene. The CDR3 has 16 amino acids. V was trimmed by 3 bases and J by 7 bases, leaving 19 bases between them.

This clone came up a few times. The rearrangement joins TRBV2 to TRBJ1-5; 11 bases line up with TRBD1. Germline V CDR1 and CDR2: SNHLY, FYNNEI. This CDR3 has 15 residues. V lost 8 bases, J lost 7 bases, and 10 bases stayed unmatched. The CDR3 DNA is TGTGCCAGCGGCCGGGACAGGGGGTCGGGGCAGCCCCAGCATTTT. The encoded protein is CASGRDRGSGQPQHF.

Worth noting for this clone: Germline is not matched at one junction end, which may reflect a read error. The genes are TRBV30 and TRBJ2-7, with TRBD1 identical over 7 bases. Germline loops: CDR1 GTSNPN, CDR2 SVGIG (reference sequence). The CDR3 length is 13 residues. CDR3 DNA: TGTGCCTGGAGTCGTTCGATGAACCCGGGACAGAACTTC. Amino acids: CAWSRSMNPGQNF.

The V gene is TRBV30, the J gene TRBJ1-5, with D uncertain. CDR3 size: 14 residues. Per germline, CDR1 GTSNPN and CDR2 SVGIG (reference sequence). The V and J ends lost 3 bases and 6 bases respectively, with 15 bases between them. The CDR3 reads CAWRDALRGQPQHF. CDR3 nucleotide sequence: TGTGCCTGGAGGGACGCACTACGGGGTCAGCCCCAGCATTTT. Full variable domain (remainder filled in from reference TRBV30 and TRBJ1-5): SQTIHQWPATLVQPVGSPLSLECTVEGTSNPNLYWYRQAAGRGLQLLFYSVGIGQISSEVPQNLSASRPQDRQFILSSKKLLLSDSGFYLCAWRDALRGQPQHFGDGTRLSIL.

V usage is TRBV19 and J usage is TRBJ1-5, with unresolved D. V was clipped by 2 bases and J by 2 bases, with 13 bases between them. From germline, CDR1 is LNHDA and CDR2 SQIVND (reference sequence). This CDR3 is built from 16 residues. The DNA of the CDR3 is TGTGCCAGTAGTATACGCAGATCTCTTGGCAATCAGCCCCAGCATTTT. This codes for CASSIRRSLGNQPQHF.

The gene calls are TRBV11-1 and TRBJ2-7; D unclear. The CDR3 runs to 13 residues. V was cut by 3 bases and J by 2 bases, with 8 bases left in between. Germline V CDR1 and CDR2: SGHAT, FQDESV (reference sequence). The CDR3 spells CASSFERAYEQYF. The CDR3 DNA is TGTGCCAGCAGCTTCGAAAGAGCCTACGAGCAGTACTTC.

CDR3 residues: CATRRDGRGRWNEQFF. DNA of the CDR3: TGTGCCACTAGGCGGGACGGGCGGGGCCGGTGGAATGAGCAGTTCTTC. The rearrangement uses TRBV15 and TRBJ2-1; D is possibly TRBD2 (6 bases). The CDR3 extends over 16 amino acids. The V end was cut by 9 bases, the J end by 7 bases, with 25 bases between. CDR1 is LNHNV and CDR2 is YYDKDF in the germline V gene (reference sequence).

V and J are TRBV7-6 and TRBJ2-1; 8 nucleotides match TRBD2. CDR3 length equals 18 residues. CDR1 and CDR2 from the germline V gene are SGHVS and FNYEAQ. V was clipped by 2 bases and J by 8 bases; unmatched bases: 17. The CDR3 DNA sequence: TGTGCCAGCAGCTTAATCTTCTCGCGTAAAGCGGGAGTCCATGAGCAGTTCTTC. Its protein is CASSLIFSRKAGVHEQFF.

This clone was seen more than once but under ten times. At the DNA level, this CDR3 is encoded by other sequences in the same sample as well. This chain links TRBV28 with TRBJ2-7; TRBD2 matches at 10 bases. Per germline, CDR1 MDHEN and CDR2 SYDVKM. With 3 bases clipped from V and 4 bases from J, the junction kept 6 bases outside the gene matches. The length of the CDR3 is 15 residues. This CDR3 is CASSLWTSGTYEQYF. Here the CDR3 DNA reads TGTGCCAGCAGTTTGTGGACTAGCGGAACTTACGAGCAGTACTTC.

There are a few counts of this clone. The V call is TRBV9, the J call TRBJ2-2; unclear D gene. Deletions cut 0 bases from V and 7 bases from J, with 4 bases between. Germline V gene sequence: CDR1 SGDLS, CDR2 YYNGEE. The CDR3 is 12 residues long. For the CDR3, the DNA is TGTGCCAGCAGCGTAGTCGGCGGGGAGCTGTTTTTT. Encoded protein: CASSVVGGELFF.

The chain links TRBV5-5 to TRBJ1-1; D is ambiguous. Germline CDR1 is SGHKS and CDR2 is YYEKEE (reference sequence). Trimming shortened V by 3 bases and J by 5 bases, and 8 bases separated the two germline ends. There are 12 residues in the CDR3. The DNA for the CDR3 is TGTGCCAGCAGCTCCGAGGTTACTGAAGCTTTCTTT. This translates into CASSSEVTEAFF.

The rearrangement joins TRBV5-6 to TRBJ2-7, with D perhaps matching TRBD1 (5 bases). This CDR3 comprises 12 residues. Trimming pared 2 bases from V and 6 bases from J, leaving 9 bases between. CDR1 SGHDT and CDR2 YYEEEE come from the germline V gene. The CDR3 DNA reads as TGTGCCAGCAGCTTCGAAGACAGCGAGCAGTACTTC. Amino acid sequence: CASSFEDSEQYF. Using reference TRBV5-6 and TRBJ2-7 for the parts outside the CDR3, the full variable domain is DAGVTQSPTHLIKTRGQQVTLRCSPKSGHDTVSWYQQALGQGPQFIFQYYEEEERQRGNFPDRFSGHQFPNYSSELNVNALLLGDSALYLCASSFEDSEQYFGPGTRLTVT.

This clone was observed once. The chain links TRBV11-3 to TRBJ2-1; 7 nucleotides match TRBD2. This CDR3 contains 14 residues. The trim removed 2 bases at V and 6 bases at J, leaving 4 bases unmatched. Germline CDR1 SGHNT, CDR2 YENEEA. The CDR3 sequence: CASSLKGTINEQFF. The CDR3 DNA reads TGTGCCAGCAGCTTAAAAGGGACTATCAATGAGCAGTTCTTC.

This clone was counted a few times. The chain combines TRBV11-3 with TRBJ2-7, with a tentative D call TRBD2 (7 bases). Germline-derived CDR1 and CDR2 are SGHNT and YENEEA. V was shortened by 10 bases and J by 6 bases, with 19 bases between the two germline ends. The CDR3 is made up of 13 amino acids. The CDR3 loop reads CANRQRDICEQYF. CDR3 DNA: TGTGCCAACCGGCAGCGGGACATTTGCGAGCAGTACTTC.

The V gene is TRBV19, the J gene TRBJ2-3; TRBD1 aligns across 8 bases. The CDR3 is made up of 13 amino acids. V was pared by 4 bases and J by 4 bases, with 1 base of the junction left unmatched. Germline CDR1 reads LNHDA; CDR2 reads SQIVND (reference sequence). CDR3 in amino acids: CASSRTGSDTQYF. DNA of the CDR3: TGTGCCAGTAGTAGGACAGGGTCAGATACGCAGTATTTT.

V usage is TRBV6-6 and J usage is TRBJ1-1; D may be TRBD1 (5 bases). V lost 8 bases to trimming and J lost 7 bases, with 14 bases between them. CDR3 size: 12 residues. CDR1 MNHNY and CDR2 SVGAGI come from the germline V gene (reference sequence). CDR3 in amino acids: CASCDRTGEAFF. As DNA, the CDR3 is TGTGCCAGCTGTGACCGCACAGGTGAAGCTTTCTTT.